This T cell receptor beta chain derives from a study of metastatic and nonmetastatic thyroid tumors. Study summary: The authors compared repertoires across blood and tumor or nodule tissue from malignant and benign thyroid patients. Findings of the study overall: Compared with benign nodules, malignant thyroid tumors were reported to have significantly higher TCR beta diversity in both blood and tumor.

Trimming shortened V by 1 base and J by 2 bases, and 8 bases separated the two germline ends. This CDR3 is 14 amino acids long. Germline V gene lookup returns CDR1 SEHNR and CDR2 FQNEAQ (reference sequence). This clone was found a few times. Its matching antigen is unknown. It may be a read error: a sequence one base away is much more abundant. The sample contains more than one DNA sequence encoding this CDR3. Not a single patient had been given any form of treatment at any point before undergoing thyroid surgery. TCRdb redid the clone calls on the PCR reads using MiXCR. Of about 92,000 clones in the sample, approximately 15% are singletons; the top ten hold 3.6%.

The sequence derives from a female donor with papillary thyroid cancer or a benign thyroid nodule (not recorded which). Some clones in this sample may be carry-over from other donors' samples. The genes are TRBV7-9 and TRBJ1-1; no clear D. Sequencing used blood. The CDR3 loop is CASSLDIPNTEAFF. CDR3 DNA sequence: TGTGCCAGCAGCTTAGACATCCCTAACACTGAAGCTTTCTTT.